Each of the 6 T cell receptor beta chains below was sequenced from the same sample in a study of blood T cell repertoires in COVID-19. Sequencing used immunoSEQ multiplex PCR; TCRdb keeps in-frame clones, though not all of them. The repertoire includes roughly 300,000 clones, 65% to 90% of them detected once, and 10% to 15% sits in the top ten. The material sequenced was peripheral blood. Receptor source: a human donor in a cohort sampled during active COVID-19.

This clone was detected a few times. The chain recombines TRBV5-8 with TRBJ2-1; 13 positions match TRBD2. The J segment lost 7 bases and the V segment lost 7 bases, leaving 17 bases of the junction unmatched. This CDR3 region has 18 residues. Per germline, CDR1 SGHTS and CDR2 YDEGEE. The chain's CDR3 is CASPTLGTSGTVRNEQFF. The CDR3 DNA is TGTGCCAGCCCGACCCTTGGGACTAGCGGGACAGTTCGGAATGAGCAGTTCTTC.

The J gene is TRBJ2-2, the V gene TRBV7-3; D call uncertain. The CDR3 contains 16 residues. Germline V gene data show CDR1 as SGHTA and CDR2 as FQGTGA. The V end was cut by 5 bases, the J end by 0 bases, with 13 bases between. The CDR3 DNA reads TGTGCCAGCAGCCCACGGGTCCAGTCGAACACCGGGGAGCTGTTTTTT. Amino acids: CASSPRVQSNTGELFF.

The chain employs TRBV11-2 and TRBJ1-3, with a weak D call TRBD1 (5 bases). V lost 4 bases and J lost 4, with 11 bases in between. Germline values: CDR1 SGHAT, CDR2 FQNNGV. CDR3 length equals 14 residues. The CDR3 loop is CASSSHRWGNTIYF. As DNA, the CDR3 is TGTGCCAGCAGCTCCCACAGGTGGGGAAACACCATATATTTT.

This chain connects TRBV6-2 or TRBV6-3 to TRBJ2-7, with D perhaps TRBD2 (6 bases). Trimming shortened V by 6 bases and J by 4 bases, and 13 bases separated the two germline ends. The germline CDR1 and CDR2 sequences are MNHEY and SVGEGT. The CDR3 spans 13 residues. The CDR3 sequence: CASSPGSKYEQYF. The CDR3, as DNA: TGTGCCAGCAGCCCCGGGAGCAAATACGAGCAGTACTTC.

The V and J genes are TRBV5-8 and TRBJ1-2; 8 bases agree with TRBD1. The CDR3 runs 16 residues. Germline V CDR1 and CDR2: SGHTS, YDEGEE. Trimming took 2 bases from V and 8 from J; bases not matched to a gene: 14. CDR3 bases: TGTGCCAGCAGCTTACCGAGGGCAAGGACAGGGAGGGGCTACACCTTC. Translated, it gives CASSLPRARTGRGYTF.

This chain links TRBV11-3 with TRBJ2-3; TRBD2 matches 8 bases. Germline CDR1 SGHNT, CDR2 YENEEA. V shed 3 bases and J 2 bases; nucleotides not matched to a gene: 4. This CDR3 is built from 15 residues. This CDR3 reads CASSFTGGPTDTQYF. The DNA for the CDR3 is TGTGCCAGCAGCTTTACGGGAGGGCCCACAGATACGCAGTATTTT.